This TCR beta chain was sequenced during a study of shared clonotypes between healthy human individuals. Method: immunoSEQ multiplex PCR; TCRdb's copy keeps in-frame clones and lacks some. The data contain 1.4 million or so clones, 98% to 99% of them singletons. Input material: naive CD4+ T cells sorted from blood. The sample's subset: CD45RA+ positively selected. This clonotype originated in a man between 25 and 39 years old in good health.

DNA for the CDR3: TGCGCCAGCAGCGTAGGGGAGAGGGTATTCTACGAGCAGTACTTC. Residues: CASSVGERVFYEQYF. This chain connects TRBV5-1 to TRBJ2-7, with D perhaps given as TRBD1 or TRBD2 (5 bases each). Germline values: CDR1 SGHRS, CDR2 YFSETQ. V was shortened by 4 bases and J by 3 bases, with 17 bases between the two germline ends. The CDR3 has 15 residues.